This record covers a single TCR beta chain. There is no known antigen for this receptor. Base quality data are lacking; no much larger clone is found one base away. These data originate in a study of blood T cells in healthy people across ages (dated by TCRdb to about 2015). With regard to the full study: In model experiments, roughly one uniquely barcoded TCR beta cDNA molecule per two T cells was captured by template switching. The study measured age-related changes in TCR beta repertoire diversity using deep sequencing normalized with unique cDNA molecular identifiers. Four age groups were formed from the donors: young (average approximately 15 years), middle-aged (just under 40), aged (62) and long-lived (about 80). To avoid experimental bias, donors of different ages were randomly spread across the sequencing lanes. Using the same blood draw, the study looked at two additional independent replicas of 1 million unique cDNA reads for two donors, one aged 18 to 30 and the other aged 80 or older.

Systemically healthy Caucasian individuals from Russia, 39 in total and aged roughly 6 to 100 years, were included as donors. Roughly 10 milliliters of peripheral blood were drawn from each donor into EDTA-treated Vacutainer tubes. PBMCs were isolated by Ficoll-Paque density-gradient centrifugation, with at least 6 million obtained per sample. Trizol reagent was used to extract total RNA from PBMCs, with at least 5 micrograms per sample. For every donor, an aliquot of PBMCs went through flow cytometry to measure the percentages of naive CD45RAhigh/CD27high T cells. Points the paper makes about the study in general: Observed TCR beta diversity correlated strongly with the percentage of naive T cells measured by flow cytometry. Total diversity estimates from one million sequenced T cells were considered lower bounds and underestimates. Since profiling was done on bulk unsorted PBMCs, naive and antigen-experienced compartments could not be conclusively compared. Compared with the aged group, the long-lived group had more naive CD4+ T cells, fewer expanded clones and increased TCR diversity, a pattern suggesting age selection. Donor CMV infection status was unknown, potentially confounding age-related changes in expanded clonotypes. Observed TCR beta diversity per million T cells fell roughly linearly with age, and a significant reduction was already apparent by age approximately 40.

The library was produced with 5' RACE. The run used an Illumina HiSeq 2500. A second PCR of roughly 7 to 11 cycles was performed with a sample-barcoded 5' primer and a J-beta primer mix. A template-switch 5' adaptor carrying 12 random nucleotides introduced a unique molecular identifier onto each TCR beta cDNA molecule. Each sample yielded at least 3 million CDR3-containing paired-end reads. The Mint cDNA synthesis kit, primed by a TRBC-specific oligonucleotide, was used to synthesize first-strand cDNA from all RNA. Following uracil-DNA glycosylase treatment, a first 18-cycle PCR with universal primers M1SS and BC2_uni_R was performed on all cDNA. As for the original processing: Each sample was normalized by randomly selecting 1 million high-quality reads, each carrying a distinct molecular identifier. Reads with shared molecular identifiers were discarded instead of being binned into consensus sequences. MiTCR, set to a Q25 quality threshold and the strictest error-elimination algorithm, was used for CDR3 identification, clonotype clustering and error correction. A nonparametric unseen species model with Euler transformation was used to estimate a lower bound on total TCR beta diversity. TCRdb reprocessing: public reads trimmed at Q25 with fastp, clones called with MiXCR, in-frame beta chains kept. Each CDR3 protein gets just one entry, which takes the most common genes and DNA from the rows behind it. Clone size and V and J calls follow TCRdb, not the original study. For this sample the table gives approximately 1,100,000 distinct CDR3 sequences, of which 40% to 55% were detected only once. About 19% of the sample comes from the top ten.

This sequence originates from an older woman in good health. Sequencing was carried out using blood.

The base sequence is TGTGCCAGCAGTGACGCCCACCGAAGGTTCTTC. Translation gives CASSDAHRRFF. Recombination joined TRBV2 with TRBJ2-1, with an unclear D gene assignment. The CDR3 starts with the cysteine, ends with the phenylalanine, and has 11 residues. The sequence is cut down to CDR3 DNA, 33 bases in frame from base 1. CDR1 is given as SNHLY and CDR2 as FYNNEI, both from the germline V gene. V sheds 3 bases and J sheds 15 bases, leaving 12 bases between their ends. The full variable domain, with segments outside the CDR3 supplied by the reference TRBV2 and TRBJ2-1 proteins, appears as EPEVTQTPSHQVTQMGQEVILRCVPISNHLYFYWYRQILGQKVEFLVSFYNNEISEKSEIFDDQFSVERPDGSNFTLKIRSTKLEDSAMYFCASSDAHRRFFGPGTRLTVL.